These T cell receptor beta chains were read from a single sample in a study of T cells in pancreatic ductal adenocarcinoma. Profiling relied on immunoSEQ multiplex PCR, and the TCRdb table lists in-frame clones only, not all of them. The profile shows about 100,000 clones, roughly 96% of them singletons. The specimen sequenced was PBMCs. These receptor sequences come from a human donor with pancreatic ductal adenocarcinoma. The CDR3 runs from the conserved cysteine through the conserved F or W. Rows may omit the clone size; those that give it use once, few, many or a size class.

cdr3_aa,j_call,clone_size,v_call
CASSPTGTSTDTQYF,TRBJ2-3,once,TRBV7-9
CASSSGRQDEKLFF,TRBJ1-4,NA,TRBV5-1
CASSPRRISSTDTQYF,TRBJ2-3,NA,TRBV18
CASSSPGVQNIQYF,TRBJ2-4,NA,TRBV28
CASSGGGNTEAFF,TRBJ1-1,few,TRBV9
CATYGAGVETQYF,TRBJ2-5,NA,TRBV2
CASSNQETQYF,TRBJ2-5,NA,TRBV7-2
CASSEEGQGYEKLFF,TRBJ1-4,NA,TRBV6-1
CASSSEMSDTQYF,TRBJ2-3,NA,TRBV5-4
CASSSSGNEQFF,TRBJ2-1,once,TRBV5-1
CASSIEDSYEQYF,TRBJ2-7,NA,TRBV19
CASSPGGQETQYF,TRBJ2-5,NA,TRBV7-9
CASTLLTGTNTEAFF,TRBJ1-1,NA,TRBV19
CASSLFGGTEAFF,TRBJ1-1,NA,TRBV27
CASSLTGTQYEKLFF,TRBJ1-4,once,TRBV11-2
CASGHRFEDQPQHF,TRBJ1-5,NA,TRBV12-5
CSARGPGGIRSEQYF,TRBJ2-7,NA,TRBV29-1
CASSSGLRNPYNEQFF,TRBJ2-1,NA,TRBV5-4
CASSYSNRGRSGAFF,TRBJ1-1,once,TRBV6-5
CASSRGVEGNTGELFF,TRBJ2-2,NA,TRBV11-3
CASSMGGTGELFF,TRBJ2-2,many,TRBV19
CAWGTSGASYNEQFF,TRBJ2-1,NA,TRBV30
CASGLEYYEQYF,TRBJ2-7,NA,TRBV12-5
CASSFSGQANTGELFF,TRBJ2-2,NA,TRBV28
CASSLGQAPTEAFF,TRBJ1-1,once,TRBV5-1
CASSQRASYNEQFF,TRBJ2-1,NA,TRBV7-2